The next 5 T cell receptor beta chains were all read from a single sample in a study of shared clonotypes between healthy human individuals. Here immunoSEQ multiplex PCR was the method, and the copy in TCRdb shows in-frame clones only, minus some. The sample holds under 2,000,000 clones; approximately 95% are singletons and the top ten take more than 0.9%. CD45RO-negative CD8 cells positively selected for CCR7 made up the naive population, which excluded terminally differentiated effector memory CD45RA+ cells. The specimen sequenced was naive CD8+ T cells sorted from blood. These receptors were taken from a man aged 18-30 years in good health.

CDR3 nucleotide sequence: TGTGCCAGCAGCCCGGGACCTGGCTACGAGCAGTACTTC. It is translated as CASSPGPGYEQYF. The chain couples TRBV5-4 to TRBJ2-7; D assignment may be TRBD1 or TRBD2 (5 bases each). Trimming cost V 4 bases and J 3 bases, with 11 bases left between them. The CDR3 runs 13 residues. CDR1 and CDR2 from the germline V gene are SGHNT and YYREEE (reference sequence).

This clone has just one count. The chain employs TRBV6-1 and TRBJ2-7, with 8 positions matching TRBD1. The ends lost 4 bases at V and 3 bases at J; junction bases unmatched: 5. The CDR3 spans 14 residues. Germline CDR1 and CDR2: MNHNS and SASEGT. The CDR3 protein is CASSVGQVSYEQYF. DNA for the CDR3: TGTGCCAGCAGTGTGGGACAGGTGAGCTACGAGCAGTACTTC.

Of note for this clone: This specimen includes other DNA sequences encoding the same CDR3. The gene calls are TRBV19 and TRBJ2-3; 7 bases agree with TRBD2. The CDR3 is made up of 14 amino acids. CDR1 LNHDA and CDR2 SQIVND come from the germline V gene (reference sequence). V gave up 1 base and J gave up 6 bases; unmatched junction bases: 4. CDR3 amino acids: CASSIVAGADTQYF. CDR3 sequence (DNA): TGTGCCAGTAGTATAGTAGCGGGTGCGGATACGCAGTATTTT. Using reference TRBV19 and TRBJ2-3 for the parts outside the CDR3, the full variable domain is DGGITQSPKYLFRKEGQNVTLSCEQNLNHDAMYWYRQDPGQGLRLIYYSQIVNDFQKGDIAEGYSVSREKKESFPLTVTSAQKNPTAFYLCASSIVAGADTQYFGPGTRLTVL.

This rearrangement joins TRBV10-3 to TRBJ1-1; D gene uncertain. Germline V CDR1 and CDR2: ENHRY, SYGVKD. CDR3 length: 13 amino acids. V lost 7 bases and J 0 bases, leaving 9 bases between the germline ends. Here the CDR3 reads CAIIGEMNTEAFF. For the CDR3, the DNA is TGTGCCATCATTGGGGAAATGAACACTGAAGCTTTCTTT.

The chain carries TRBV15 and TRBJ2-5, with TRBD1 matching 7 bases. V shed 9 bases and J 3 bases; nucleotides not matched to a gene: 7. The germline CDR1 and CDR2 sequences are LNHNV and YYDKDF (reference sequence). There are 13 residues in the CDR3. The DNA of the CDR3 is TGTGCCACGAATGATGGGACAGAAGAGACCCAGTACTTC. Translating it yields CATNDGTEETQYF.